This is a list of T cell receptor beta chains from one sample in a study of blood T cell repertoires in COVID-19. The repertoire was sequenced with immunoSEQ multiplex PCR; TCRdb's copy has only in-frame clones and lacks some. The repertoire consists of around 86,000 clones, with roughly 84% occurring once and the leading ten covering roughly 4.5%. Sequences were obtained from peripheral blood. The origin of the receptors is a woman of 80 years or more with acute or convalescent COVID-19. The CDR3 runs from the conserved cysteine through the conserved F or W. A D gene is named only where the DNA matches it firmly. The size field is filled for only some rows; it gives once, few, many or a size class.

length	D	J	V	size	DNA	CDR3
16	TRBD2	TRBJ2-3	TRBV3-1/TRBV3-2	once	TGTGCCAGCAGCCAAGAAGAAGCGGGAAGCACAGATACGCAGTATTTT	CASSQEEAGSTDTQYF
15	.	TRBJ2-1	TRBV7-2	.	TGTGCCAGCAGCTTAGCTAGCCTCCCTGGCGATGAGCAGTTCTTC	CASSLASLPGDEQFF
11	.	TRBJ1-2	TRBV12-3/TRBV12-4	.	TGTGCCAGCAGCCCGGGGGGAGGCTACACCTTC	CASSPGGGYTF
12	.	TRBJ1-2	TRBV19	.	TGTGCCAGCGCCCCGGGGGACTATGGCTACACCTTC	CASAPGDYGYTF
15	.	TRBJ2-2	TRBV18	.	TGTGCCAGCTCACCACGGACATACGACACCGGGGAGCTGTTTTTT	CASSPRTYDTGELFF
16	TRBD2	TRBJ2-1	TRBV2	.	TGTGCCAGCAGTAAAGACGGACTAGCGGGAAACAATGAGCAGTTCTTC	CASSKDGLAGNNEQFF
14	.	TRBJ2-2	TRBV6-5	.	TGTGCCGCTCATACGGGAGACAACACCGGGGAGCTGTTTTTT	CAAHTGDNTGELFF
13	TRBD1	TRBJ2-2	TRBV12-3/TRBV12-4	.	TGTGCCAGCAGCACAGGGGGTACCGGGGAGCTGTTTTTT	CASSTGGTGELFF
14	TRBD1	TRBJ1-2	TRBV3-1/TRBV3-2	.	TGTGCCAGCAGCCGGACAGGGGTCCGCTATGGCTACACCTTC	CASSRTGVRYGYTF
11	TRBD1	TRBJ2-7	TRBV2	.	TGTGCCGCCGACAGGGGCGGCGAGCAGTACTTC	CAADRGGEQYF
14	.	TRBJ1-1	TRBV27	.	TGTGCCAGCAGTTTATCCCAGAGAGGCACTGAAGCTTTCTTT	CASSLSQRGTEAFF
13	.	TRBJ2-7	TRBV27	.	TGTGCCAGCAGAAAGACAGGAGCCTACGAGCAGTACTTC	CASRKTGAYEQYF
15	TRBD2	TRBJ2-3	TRBV2	.	TGTGCCAGCAGTTCACAAGCGGGACTGGTAGATACGCAGTATTTT	CASSSQAGLVDTQYF
13	.	TRBJ2-7	TRBV5-5	once	TGTGCCAGCAGCTTGGGAGCGGAAGGTGAGCAGTACTTC	CASSLGAEGEQYF
15	TRBD2	TRBJ2-1	TRBV2	.	TGTGCCAGCAGTGAAATAGCGGGGGGGCGAGGTGAGCAGTTCTTC	CASSEIAGGRGEQFF
14	TRBD1	TRBJ1-2	TRBV4-1	.	TGCGCCAGCAGTCGAGGGGGACAGGGGAATGGCTACACCTTC	CASSRGGQGNGYTF
15	TRBD1	TRBJ1-4	TRBV6-5	.	TGTGCCAGCAGACCGTCCGGGACAGTGAATGAAAAACTGTTTTTT	CASRPSGTVNEKLFF
18	.	TRBJ2-1	TRBV23-1	.	TGCGCCAGCAGTCAATCGTGTGAGGCCCAAAGAAGAGGCAATGAGCAGTTCTTC	CASSQSCEAQRRGNEQFF
15	.	TRBJ2-7	TRBV11-1	.	TGTGCCAGCAGCTTAGTCCCCCAGGGGACCTACGAGCAGTACTTC	CASSLVPQGTYEQYF
15	.	TRBJ1-1	TRBV18	.	TGTGCCAGCTCACCACCGCAGGGGAAGAACACTGAAGCTTTCTTT	CASSPPQGKNTEAFF
14	.	TRBJ1-1	TRBV3-1/TRBV3-2	.	TGTGCCAGCAGCCAAGAACAGGGCAGCACTGAAGCTTTCTTT	CASSQEQGSTEAFF
12	.	TRBJ1-1	TRBV4-2	.	TGTGCCAGCAGCCGGGAACGGGGTGAAGCTTTCTTT	CASSRERGEAFF
15	TRBD2	TRBJ2-7	TRBV7-2	once	TGTGCCAGCAGCTTAGAAGCGGGGGCATATTACGAGCAGTACTTC	CASSLEAGAYYEQYF
12	.	TRBJ1-2	TRBV19	.	TGTGCCACGACGACAGGCTCCTATGGCTACACCTTC	CATTTGSYGYTF
16	TRBD1	TRBJ2-2	TRBV5-1	.	TGCGCCAGCAGCCCGCGGGGACAGGGGGGGACCGGGGAGCTGTTTTTT	CASSPRGQGGTGELFF
14	TRBD1	TRBJ1-6	TRBV6-6	.	TGTGCCAGCAGTCCCGGGACAGACAATTCACCCCTCCACTTT	CASSPGTDNSPLHF
13	TRBD1	TRBJ1-4	TRBV30	.	TGTGCCTGGACAGGGGGCATGAATGAAAAACTGTTTTTT	CAWTGGMNEKLFF
15	TRBD2	TRBJ2-1	TRBV5-1	.	TGCGCCAGCAGCTTGGACGGGGGGGGGCGCAGTGAGCAGTTCTTC	CASSLDGGGRSEQFF
15	.	TRBJ1-5	TRBV3-1/TRBV3-2	.	TGTGCCAGCAGCCCCTCGGGAGGGAGCAATCAGCCCCAGCATTTT	CASSPSGGSNQPQHF
13	.	TRBJ1-1	TRBV7-2	.	TGTGCCAGCAGCACACGTCTGATCACTGAAGCTTTCTTT	CASSTRLITEAFF
12	.	TRBJ2-1	TRBV18	.	TGTGCCAGCTCACCATCGGGAAATGAGCAGTTCTTC	CASSPSGNEQFF
13	.	TRBJ2-5	TRBV3-1/TRBV3-2	.	TGTGCCACCCAGAGGGACTTGGGGGAGACCCAGTACTTC	CATQRDLGETQYF
16	TRBD1	TRBJ1-1	TRBV27	.	TGTGCTAGCAGTTTAGGGACAGGGGGCTTGAACACTGAAGCTTTCTTT	CASSLGTGGLNTEAFF
15	.	TRBJ1-3	TRBV19	.	TGTGCCAGTACCCAAGCGGGCCAATCTGGAAACACCATATATTTT	CASTQAGQSGNTIYF
16	TRBD2	TRBJ2-1	TRBV19	.	TGTGCCAGTACCTATGGATCGGCTAGCGGGAGGAATGAGCAGTTCTTC	CASTYGSASGRNEQFF
15	.	TRBJ1-1	TRBV18	.	TGTGCCAGCTCACCAAAGATGGGCGAGAACACTGAAGCTTTCTTT	CASSPKMGENTEAFF
16	.	TRBJ2-1	TRBV5-1	.	TGCGCCAGCAGCTTTGGGGGCGGGAGCTCCTACAATGAGCAGTTCTTC	CASSFGGGSSYNEQFF
15	.	TRBJ2-7	TRBV5-6	.	TGTGCCAGCAGCCAGGGAATTTGGGCTCCTGACGAGCAGTACTTC	CASSQGIWAPDEQYF
16	TRBD2	TRBJ2-2	TRBV7-3	.	TGTGCCAGCAGCTTGACTAGCGGGGGTCTTACCGGGGAGCTGTTTTTT	CASSLTSGGLTGELFF
12	.	TRBJ1-2	TRBV19	.	TGTGCCAGTCGTGAGGGCGGGGAGGGCTACACCTTC	CASREGGEGYTF
13	.	TRBJ2-1	TRBV2	.	TGTGCCAGCACTCCTCCCGCAGCGAATGAGCAGTTCTTC	CASTPPAANEQFF
15	TRBD1	TRBJ2-1	TRBV2	.	TGTGCCAGCAGTGAAACGGGACAGGGCTTAGATGAGCAGTTCTTC	CASSETGQGLDEQFF
14	TRBD2	TRBJ2-7	TRBV7-2	few	TGTGCCAGCAGCTACGGCGGGGGGGCCTACGAGCAGTACTTC	CASSYGGGAYEQYF
16	TRBD2	TRBJ2-1	TRBV6-1	.	TGTGCCAGCAGTGAACTAAGCGGGGGGGCCGTGAATGAGCAGTTCTTC	CASSELSGGAVNEQFF
18	TRBD2	TRBJ2-1	TRBV3-1/TRBV3-2	.	TGTGCCAGCAGCCAAGCCCTTCCCGGAGCGGGAGAGGTCTATGAGCAGTTCTTC	CASSQALPGAGEVYEQFF
13	.	TRBJ1-2	TRBV12-5	.	TGTGCTAGTGGCTACACAGGTGCCCGCGGCTACACCTTC	CASGYTGARGYTF
15	.	TRBJ2-6	TRBV6-6	once	TGTGCCAGCAGGATTCAGGGATCTGGGGCCAACGTCCTGACTTTC	CASRIQGSGANVLTF
16	TRBD1	TRBJ1-6	TRBV3-1/TRBV3-2	few	TGTGCCAGCAGCCCCCCTCGACAGGGGGCGTATTCACCCCTCCACTTT	CASSPPRQGAYSPLHF
12	.	TRBJ1-1	TRBV30	.	TGTGCCTGGAGGAGGGGGGGGACTGAAGCTTTCTTT	CAWRRGGTEAFF
16	.	TRBJ2-5	TRBV6-5	.	TGTGCCAGCAGTTACGACAATCGGGGGTCCCAAGAGACCCAGTACTTC	CASSYDNRGSQETQYF
14	TRBD2	TRBJ2-1	TRBV6-5	.	TGTGCCAGCGGATGGGGGGGCTCCTACAATGAGCAGTTCTTC	CASGWGGSYNEQFF
16	TRBD1	TRBJ1-5	TRBV19	.	TGTGCCAGTAGTAACCGGGACAGCCCTAGCAATCAGCCCCAGCATTTT	CASSNRDSPSNQPQHF
12	TRBD2	TRBJ2-1	TRBV10-1	.	TGCGCCAGCAGTGGAATAGCGGGGACGGAGTTCTTC	CASSGIAGTEFF
14	.	TRBJ2-1	TRBV11-2	.	TGTGCCAGCAGCCTAGGCAAGCATTACAATGAGCAGTTCTTC	CASSLGKHYNEQFF
13	.	TRBJ1-6	TRBV11-2	.	TGTGCCAGCAGCTTAGATAGTGATTCACCCCTCCACTTT	CASSLDSDSPLHF
16	.	TRBJ1-3	TRBV6-1	.	TGTGCCAGCAGTGAAGCAACCCACATGCCTGGAAACACCATATATTTT	CASSEATHMPGNTIYF
15	.	TRBJ1-2	TRBV6-6	.	TGTGCCAGCATCTCCGGGACACTTACCCTCTTTGGCTACACCTTC	CASISGTLTLFGYTF